A single sample gave rise to the 5 T cell receptor beta chains below, sequenced in a study of blood T cells in healthy people across ages. For the second PCR, which ran for roughly 7 to 11 cycles, a sample-barcoded 5' primer and a J-beta primer mix were used. TCRdb passed the 5' RACE reads through MiXCR, listing each CDR3 protein once. This sample has 800,000 or so distinct CDR3 sequences, with 35% to 50% found just once. The specimen sequenced was blood. These receptors were collected from an elderly man in good health.

About this clonotype: At one end the junction does not follow the germline gene, possibly because of a read error. The rearrangement joins TRBV29-1 to TRBJ1-2; D not resolved. The CDR3 extends over 13 amino acids. Germline V gives CDR1 SQVTM, CDR2 ANQGSEA. CDR3 nucleotide sequence: TGCAGCGCATCCCCGGGAATCGACTATGGCCACACCTTC. Encoded protein: CSASPGIDYGHTF. The complete variable domain, with remaining parts taken from reference TRBV29-1 and TRBJ1-2, reads SAVISQKPSRDICQRGTSLTIQCQVDSQVTMMFWYRQQPGQSLTLIATANQGSEATYESGFVIDKFPISRPNLTFSTLTVSNMSPEDSSIYLCSASPGIDYGHTFGSGTRLTVV.

The rearrangement links TRBV27 to TRBJ2-4; perhaps TRBD2 as D (6 bases). In germline, CDR1 is MNHEY, CDR2 SMNVEV (reference sequence). This CDR3 is built from 14 residues. V lost 2 bases and J lost 9, with 14 bases in between. In DNA, the CDR3 is TGTGCCAGCAGTTTAAAAACATCGGGGGTCATTCAGTACTTC. Its translation is CASSLKTSGVIQYF.

This clonotype came up a few times. This chain uses TRBV6-1 with TRBJ2-1; D may be TRBD2 (6 bases). The CDR3 covers 18 residues. Trimming cost V 3 bases and J 0 bases, with 18 bases left between them. Germline lookup yields CDR1 MNHNS and CDR2 SASEGT. This chain's CDR3 is CASSDLGDFGVSYNEQFF. Written as DNA, the CDR3 is TGTGCCAGCAGTGATTTGGGGGACTTTGGGGTCTCCTACAATGAGCAGTTCTTC.

Of note for this clonotype: One end of the junction fails to match germline, which may point to a read error. V gene TRBV15 combines with J gene TRBJ2-7, with D perhaps TRBD1 or TRBD2 (5 bases each). Germline V gives CDR1 LNHNV, CDR2 YYDKDF (reference sequence). CDR3 length: 13 residues. CDR3 DNA: TGTGCCACCAGCAAAGTCGAGGGGCGCGAGCGGTACTTC. Its translation: CATSKVEGRERYF.

As to this clonotype: This may be a read error, as it is one base from a much larger clone. The chain joins TRBV20-1 to TRBJ2-1; possible D gene TRBD1, 7 bases. The germline CDR1 and CDR2 sequences are DFQATT and SNEGSKA (reference sequence). The CDR3 runs to 14 residues. Trimming shortened V by 2 bases and J by 10 bases, and 18 bases separated the two germline ends. CDR3: CSARPGTADYEQFF. Here the CDR3 DNA reads TGCAGTGCTAGACCAGGGACAGCGGACTACGAGCAGTTCTTC.